This T cell receptor (beta chain) was profiled in a study of T cell responses to AZD1222 COVID-19 vaccine. Overall study context: Pooled samples include second doses given at about 4 or 12 weeks. Study conclusions and caveats: Just a handful of AZD1222 recipients were seropositive at baseline. In all cases, repertoires were sampled only after the peak T cell response.

Regarding this clone: Antigen unknown.

Trimming removed 4 bases from V and 4 bases from J, with 20 bases in between. Germline CDR1 reads SGDLS; CDR2 reads YYNGEE. The CDR3 spans 16 residues. Generated by immunoSEQ multiplex PCR, the TCRdb table keeps only in-frame clones and is missing some. The sample has over 100,000 clones; roughly 88% are singletons. This sample comprised peripheral blood, obtained on day 0 of AZD1222 vaccination. The genes are TRBV9 and TRBJ2-5; weak D call: TRBD1 (6 bases). This TCR was sampled from an adult in good health. CDR3 loop: CASSPPTGQGRETQYF. The CDR3 bases are TGTGCCAGCAGCCCTCCAACAGGGCAGGGCAGAGAGACCCAGTACTTC.